This TCR beta chain was identified in a study of cytomegalovirus exposure and HLA in healthy donors. Notes on the study in general: Association of approximately 16,000 TCR beta sequences with HLA alleles was found at 0.05 false discovery rate in a later analysis. While the bulk of TCR sequences proved rare, some public TCRs turned up in many donors.

V lost 0 bases to trimming and J lost 1 base, with 6 bases between them. The CDR3 runs to 14 residues. The germline V gene encodes CDR1 MNHEY and CDR2 SMNVEV (reference sequence). It was with 60 Vbeta and 13 Jbeta primers that the PCR ran. Sequencing used immunoSEQ multiplex PCR; TCRdb keeps in-frame clones, though not all of them. This table holds roughly 150,000 clones, around 85% found once. This clone was counted a single time. Its matching antigen is unknown. This TCR was sampled from a male donor in good health and CMV-seronegative. The sequenced sample consisted of PBMCs. This sequence joins TRBV27 and TRBJ1-1; unclear D gene. The DNA of the CDR3 is TGTGCCAGCAGTTTATCACGCAGGAACACTGAAGCTTTCTTT. Translated, it gives CASSLSRRNTEAFF.